These T cell receptor beta chains were read from a single sample in a study of monozygotic twins with inflammatory bowel disease. After re-calling the 5' RACE reads, TCRdb lists one entry per CDR3 protein, DNA absent. The data show roughly 100,000 distinct CDR3 sequences, and the top ten clones hold approximately 2%. Sequencing used blood. The receptors were sampled from a human donor with ulcerative colitis or Crohn's disease, or a healthy co-twin of an affected twin (not recorded which). CDR3s include the opening cysteine and the closing phenylalanine or tryptophan.

J	V	CDR3
TRBJ2-5	TRBV7-2	CASSLARVQETQYF
TRBJ2-5	TRBV20-1	CSARKSREGPGRETQYF
TRBJ2-1	TRBV27	CASRRGSYEQFF
TRBJ2-7	TRBV27	CASSSNTVYEQYF
TRBJ2-5	TRBV7-9	CASIPTPRGPLGETQYF
TRBJ1-1	TRBV6-1	CASSQLGTGKEAFF
TRBJ2-7	TRBV7-2	CASSLAGRSSYEQYF
TRBJ2-5	TRBV5-6	CASSFAGGETQYF
TRBJ2-7	TRBV7-2	CASSFGQGLSYEQYF
TRBJ1-5	TRBV7-2	CASSLSGDQPQHF
TRBJ1-1	TRBV30	CAWSEQGNTEAFF
TRBJ1-1	TRBV7-2	CASSLASRDEAFF
TRBJ2-5	TRBV12-3/TRBV12-4	CASSLRGWVETQYF
TRBJ1-5	TRBV5-5	CASSLGQLSNQPQHF
TRBJ2-2	TRBV4-3	CASSQDSGALGELFF
TRBJ2-7	TRBV12-3/TRBV12-4	CASSRTVGVGNHEQYF
TRBJ1-3	TRBV12-3/TRBV12-4	CASSEQGSGNTIYF
TRBJ1-1	TRBV11-2	CASSKREGTEAFF
TRBJ1-4	TRBV7-2	CASSLRAGANEKLFF
TRBJ1-1	TRBV20-1	CSARLRDWTEAFF
TRBJ1-6	TRBV5-1	CASSMGQNSPLHF
TRBJ1-5	TRBV12-3/TRBV12-4	CASSFGGGYSNQPQHF
TRBJ2-2	TRBV6-5	CASSSSQEGTGELFF